This T cell receptor (beta chain) came from a study of T cell responses to AZD1222 COVID-19 vaccine. Findings and limits, study-wide: The span of vaccine-associated CD4 TCRs extended across spike, with dominance at 160-218 and 743-854. There were repertoire samples only from the period after the peak T cell response. Unmutated regions of variants are reportedly targeted by nearly half of spike-specific TCRs.

V trimming: 1 base; J trimming: 3 bases; junction bases outside the gene matches: 5. This CDR3 spans 15 amino acids. Germline CDR1 and CDR2: MGHRA and YSYEKL. For this clone: Its antigen is as yet unknown.

The assay was immunoSEQ multiplex PCR, and TCRdb's table has in-frame clones only and misses some. This table holds approximately 110,000 clones, around 85% found once. This TCR was recovered from an adult who received the AZD1222 COVID-19 vaccine. This chain links TRBV4-1 with TRBJ2-7; 8 bases are a match to TRBD1. The sequencing here drew on peripheral blood, taken 28 days after the second AZD1222 dose. This CDR3 reads CASSQGGQDVYEQYF. CDR3 in DNA: TGCGCCAGCAGCCAAGGGGGACAGGACGTCTACGAGCAGTACTTC.